The clone carrying this T cell receptor (beta chain) was seen a handful of times. Its antigen is not known. The CDR3 runs 15 residues. V was cut by 1 base and J by 5 bases, with 14 bases left in between. Germline V gene data show CDR1 as SEHNR and CDR2 as FQNEAQ (reference sequence). TCRdb processed the reads anew with MiXCR; each CDR3 protein has one entry. The sample includes approximately 9,000 distinct CDR3 sequences, less than 20% of them seen just once. This entry is derived from a study of liver allograft versus peripheral blood T cells. Study-level information: Within transplanted livers, the T cell receptor repertoires were examined and compared against the repertoires present in the peripheral blood of liver transplant recipients. General study results and limits: It was reported that the T cell receptor repertoires found inside liver allografts differed from those that were detected in peripheral blood.

The V call is TRBV7-9, the J call TRBJ1-2, with D possibly being TRBD1 (5 bases). The sequence was collected from a human patient who had a liver transplant. Some of the T cells may derive from the graft donor. Written as DNA, the CDR3 is TGTGCCAGCAGCTTAGGGGAGGGGAATGGGTATGGCTACACCTTC. It translates to CASSLGEGNGYGYTF.